These 14 T cell receptor beta chains were sequenced from one sample in a study of chemoradiotherapy in HPV16-positive cancers (dated by TCRdb to between 2021 and 2022). Library construction relied on the immunoSEQ multiplex PCR assay. TCRdb's version of the immuneACCESS table is confined to in-frame rearrangements and falls short of the full clone set. An unresolved V gene accounts for under half of the shortfall where checked; the remainder is of unknown origin. A total of fewer than 2,000 clones appear in this sample, over 75% of them only once. The biggest ten clones account for approximately 9.5% of the sample. This specimen was tumor tissue, taken from a patient who underwent chemoradiotherapy. The receptors were gathered from a human donor with HPV-associated anogenital cancer.

The chain links TRBV30 to TRBJ2-4; tentatively, D is TRBD1 or TRBD2 (6 bases each). The CDR3 has 16 residues. CDR1 is GTSNPN and CDR2 is SVGIG in the germline V gene (reference sequence). V was clipped by 5 bases and J by 0 bases, with 17 bases between them. This chain's CDR3 is CAWGRPGAAAKNIQYF. The CDR3 DNA is TGTGCCTGGGGGAGGCCGGGGGCGGCAGCCAAAAACATTCAGTACTTC. Together with reference TRBV30 and TRBJ2-4, the CDR3 gives the full variable domain: SQTIHQWPATLVQPVGSPLSLECTVEGTSNPNLYWYRQAAGRGLQLLFYSVGIGQISSEVPQNLSASRPQDRQFILSSKKLLLSDSGFYLCAWGRPGAAAKNIQYFGAGTRLSVL.

The CDR3 is CASSFQTAHTDTQYF. The CDR3 DNA follows: TGTGCCAGCAGTTTCCAGACAGCTCACACAGATACGCAGTATTTT. The genes are TRBV28 and TRBJ2-3; tentative D call: TRBD1 (5 bases). Germline loops: CDR1 MDHEN, CDR2 SYDVKM. Trimming cost V 3 bases and J 2 bases, with 12 bases left between them. CDR3 length equals 15 residues.

The chain's CDR3 is CASSLAAGYNEQFF. The DNA of the CDR3 is TGTGCCAGCAGCTTAGCTGCCGGCTACAATGAGCAGTTCTTC. The genes are TRBV11-1 and TRBJ2-1; D unclear. The germline CDR1 and CDR2 sequences are SGHAT and FQDESV (reference sequence). V gave up 0 bases and J gave up 3 bases, with 6 bases separating them. The CDR3 is made up of 14 amino acids. The full variable domain, completed using reference TRBV11-1 and TRBJ2-1, is EAEVAQSPRYKITEKSQAVAFWCDPISGHATLYWYRQILGQGPELLVQFQDESVVDDSQLPKDRFSAERLKGVDSTLKIQPAELGDSAMYLCASSLAAGYNEQFFGPGTRLTVL.

CDR3 sequence reads: CATSRGGPGNTIYF. The CDR3 region has the DNA TGTGCCACCAGCAGAGGAGGCCCTGGAAACACCATATATTTT. The gene calls are TRBV15 and TRBJ1-3; D unclear. The CDR3 extends over 14 amino acids. Trimming stripped 1 base from V and 2 bases from J, with 6 bases between. The germline CDR1 and CDR2 sequences are LNHNV and YYDKDF (reference sequence).

J is TRBJ1-2 and V is TRBV23-1; D remains ambiguous. TRBV23-1 is given ORF status, its function remaining uncertain. The CDR3 loop spans 15 amino acids. V was clipped by 0 bases and J by 4 bases, with 12 bases between them. The CDR3 is CASSQSGWGSYGYTF. The CDR3 DNA sequence: TGCGCCAGCAGTCAATCCGGTTGGGGAAGCTATGGCTACACCTTC.

J is TRBJ1-2 and V is TRBV6-5; D unresolved. The CDR3 contains 13 residues. Trimming stripped 6 bases from V and 4 bases from J, with 12 bases between. The germline V gene has CDR1 MNHEY and CDR2 SVGAGI. This chain's CDR3 is CASSSGRFYGYTF. As DNA, the CDR3 is TGTGCCAGCAGCTCGGGCCGATTCTATGGCTACACCTTC.

The chain joins TRBV6-1 to TRBJ2-5; D is ambiguous. V lost 1 base to trimming and J lost 4 bases, with 10 bases between them. Germline CDR1 is MNHNS and CDR2 is SASEGT. The CDR3 runs 14 residues. The CDR3 DNA is TGTGCCAGCAGTGAAGGTTGGGGTGGAGAGACCCAGTACTTC. Its translation: CASSEGWGGETQYF.

The V and J genes are TRBV4-1 and TRBJ1-2; TRBD1 agrees at 11 bases. With V trimmed by 6 bases and J by 6 bases, 12 bases remained unmatched. This CDR3 has 16 amino acids. Germline CDR1 MGHRA, CDR2 YSYEKL. The CDR3: CASRGQGVGLFNGYTF. As DNA, the CDR3 is TGCGCCAGCAGGGGACAGGGGGTAGGCCTCTTCAATGGCTACACCTTC.

The CDR3 spells CASRQDRVAKLFF. The CDR3 nucleotides are TGTGCCAGCAGACAGGACAGGGTAGCAAAACTGTTTTTT. The chain recombines TRBV27 with TRBJ1-4; TRBD1 matches at 8 bases. V lost 6 bases, J lost 10 bases, and 7 bases stayed unmatched. This CDR3 is 13 amino acids long. Germline CDR1 reads MNHEY; CDR2 reads SMNVEV (reference sequence).

J is TRBJ2-2 and V is TRBV7-6; D unresolved. The V end was cut by 4 bases, the J end by 4 bases, with 13 bases between. Per germline, CDR1 SGHVS and CDR2 FNYEAQ. The length of the CDR3 is 15 residues. The chain's CDR3 is CASSYQAHTTGELFF. CDR3 bases: TGTGCCAGCAGCTACCAGGCACACACCACCGGGGAGCTGTTTTTT.

The chain recombines TRBV2 with TRBJ1-1; TRBD1 agrees at 8 bases. J lost 7 bases, V lost 7 bases, and 14 bases had no gene match. The CDR3 spans 15 residues. CDR1 and CDR2 from the germline V gene are SNHLY and FYNNEI. CDR3 residues: CASTQTDRDTLEAFF. The CDR3 DNA is TGTGCCAGCACCCAGACGGACAGGGATACGCTTGAAGCTTTCTTT.

The CDR3 nucleotides are TGTGCCAGCAGACCTGAAAGGGGGGCCGTGGGTTCACCCCTCCACTTT. Encoded protein: CASRPERGAVGSPLHF. The V gene is TRBV7-2, the J gene TRBJ1-6; possibly TRBD1 for D (6 bases). Looked up from germline, CDR1 is SGHTA and CDR2 is FQGNSA. The CDR3 is 16 residues long. Trimming stripped 6 bases from V and 9 bases from J, with 21 bases between. Filled out from reference TRBV7-2 and TRBJ1-6, the complete variable domain reads GAGVSQSPSNKVTEKGKDVELRCDPISGHTALYWYRQSLGQGLEFLIYFQGNSAPDKSGLPSDRFSAERTGGSVSTLTIQRTQQEDSAVYLCASRPERGAVGSPLHFGNGTRLTVT.

The chain carries TRBV6-1 and TRBJ2-6; perhaps TRBD1 as D (6 bases). CDR3 length: 14 residues. V lost 4 bases, J lost 4 bases, and 8 bases lay in between. Germline CDR1 and CDR2: MNHNS and SASEGT. CDR3 sequence reads: CASSGGTGANVLTF. CDR3 sequence (DNA): TGTGCCAGCAGTGGAGGGACAGGGGCCAACGTCCTGACTTTC.

The chain is built from TRBV7-9 and TRBJ1-4, with D maybe TRBD1 (5 bases). The germline V and J ends were trimmed by 5 bases and 7 bases, with 20 bases remaining between them. This CDR3 has 16 residues. CDR1 is SEHNR and CDR2 is FQNEAQ in the germline V gene (reference sequence). As DNA, the CDR3 is TGTGCCAGCAGCCGTGACCGCGGGGGTCTAGGTGAAAAACTGTTTTTT. Translated: CASSRDRGGLGEKLFF.